This TCR beta chain derives from a study of a mutant IDH1 vaccine in newly diagnosed glioma (dated by TCRdb to about 2021). In the study overall: In the chemotherapy-containing groups, vaccination started alongside temozolomide cycles, whereas in patients who had radiotherapy alone it started 4-6 weeks after radiotherapy. Before enrollment, most patients had been given radiochemotherapy with temozolomide as standard therapy, while the rest had received either radiotherapy alone or temozolomide alone. Six visits were used for peripheral blood collection: V03 (baseline), V05, V07, V10, V12 and V13. Visit V12 was the week-35 safety follow-up and visit V13 was the week-47 end of study. The approximately 29 treated patients were approximately 60% male and approximately 40% female, with a mean age of 40.4 years. Longitudinal TCRB deep sequencing was performed for fewer than 30 treated patients wherever samples were available for exploratory analyses. The full study reports these points: Changes in the top peripheral T cell clonotypes picked up by TCRB sequencing did not appear to be linked to pseudoprogression. Immune responses induced by the vaccine were seen in roughly 92% of patients across multiple MHC alleles. According to the authors, sample limitations meant that analyses of patient blood samples could not be reproduced. PBMC samples for TCRB deep sequencing were selected based on availability.

Note on this clone: The clone's antigen remains unknown. The sample holds no much larger clone one base away, and base qualities are not on file.

Sample time point, as interpreted from the label and publication: week 35, safety follow-up. Every vaccine dose consisted of 300 ug of a 20-mer mutant IDH1 peptide in Montanide, administered subcutaneously together with topical imiquimod. Patients were given eight vaccinations, in weeks 1, 3, 5, 7, 11, 15, 19 and 23, which matched visits V03 through V10. Newly diagnosed WHO grade 3 or 4 IDH1-mutant astrocytomas showing loss of nuclear ATRX were present in the donors. The samples were drawn from NOA16, a multicentre, single-arm, open-label phase I trial in Germany that tested a mutant IDH1 peptide vaccine in humans for the first time. Genomic DNA for TCRB sequencing was isolated from EDTA blood with the DNeasy Blood and Tissue Kit. Library preparation was by the immunoSEQ multiplex PCR assay. The hsTCRB Kit was used according to the manufacturer's protocol to amplify rearranged TCR beta chain sequences. Sequencing of TCRB libraries was carried out on an Illumina MiSeq. Per the original workflow: Demultiplexing, trimming and gene mapping were performed with the kit vendor's proprietary platform. Imported from immuneACCESS, the table was reduced by TCRdb to in-frame sequences with V and J called. These copies leave out some clones; in studies compared against another copy, an unresolved V gene accounts for under half, and the cause of the remainder is not known. V and J calls and clone size are given by that table; D and trimming were obtained from the DNA. The sample includes about 54,000 clones, with around four fifths observed a single time. Roughly 4% of the sample goes to the ten largest clones.

This clonotype was obtained from a woman aged 18-35 years with glioma. The specimen was PBMCs, collected from a glioma patient whose treatment included an IDH1 peptide vaccine.

The DNA reads as follows: TGTGCCAGCAGTTCGTGGGGGGATCAGCCCCAGCATTTT. Its product reads: CASSSWGDQPQHF. Recombination linked TRBV6-5 to TRBJ1-5; a weak D assignment points to TRBD1 (5 bases agree). The CDR3 spans 13 residues, from the cysteine through the phenylalanine. Of the read, only the CDR3 DNA is kept; its 39 bases are in frame from base 1. The germline V gene supplies CDR1 MNHEY and CDR2 SVGAGI. V sheds 4 bases and J sheds 5 bases, leaving 9 bases between their ends.